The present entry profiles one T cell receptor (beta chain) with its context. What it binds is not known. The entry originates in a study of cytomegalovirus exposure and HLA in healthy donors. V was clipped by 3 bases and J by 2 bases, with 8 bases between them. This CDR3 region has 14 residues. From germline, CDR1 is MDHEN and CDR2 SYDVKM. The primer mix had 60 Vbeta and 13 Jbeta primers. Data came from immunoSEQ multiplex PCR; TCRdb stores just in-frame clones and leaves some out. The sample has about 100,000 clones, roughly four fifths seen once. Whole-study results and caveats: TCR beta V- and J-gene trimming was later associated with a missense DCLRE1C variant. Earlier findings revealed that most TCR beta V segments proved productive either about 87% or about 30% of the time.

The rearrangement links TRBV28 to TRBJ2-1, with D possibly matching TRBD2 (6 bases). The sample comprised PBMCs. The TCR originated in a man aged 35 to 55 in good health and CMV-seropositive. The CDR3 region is CASSLGGTYNEQFF. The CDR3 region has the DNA TGTGCCAGCAGTTTGGGCGGGACCTACAATGAGCAGTTCTTC.